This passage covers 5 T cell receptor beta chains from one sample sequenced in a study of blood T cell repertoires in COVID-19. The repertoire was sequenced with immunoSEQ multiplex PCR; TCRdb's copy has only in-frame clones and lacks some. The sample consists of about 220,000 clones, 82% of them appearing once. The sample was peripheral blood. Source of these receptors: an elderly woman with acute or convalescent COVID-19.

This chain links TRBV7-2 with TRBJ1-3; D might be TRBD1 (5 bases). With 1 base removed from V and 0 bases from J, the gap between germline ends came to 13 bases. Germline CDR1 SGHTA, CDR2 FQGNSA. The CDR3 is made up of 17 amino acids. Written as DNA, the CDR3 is TGTGCCAGCAGCTTAGGTCAGCCTGGGGCCTCTGGAAACACCATATATTTT. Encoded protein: CASSLGQPGASGNTIYF. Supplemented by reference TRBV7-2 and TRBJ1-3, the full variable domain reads GAGVSQSPSNKVTEKGKDVELRCDPISGHTALYWYRQSLGQGLEFLIYFQGNSAPDKSGLPSDRFSAERTGGSVSTLTIQRTQQEDSAVYLCASSLGQPGASGNTIYFGEGSWLTVV.

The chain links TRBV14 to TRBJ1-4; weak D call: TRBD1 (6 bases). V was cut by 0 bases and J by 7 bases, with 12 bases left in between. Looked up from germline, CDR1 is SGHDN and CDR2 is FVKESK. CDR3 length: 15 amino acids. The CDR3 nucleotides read TGTGCCAGCAGCCAAGAAATAACAGGGACTGAAAAACTGTTTTTT. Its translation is CASSQEITGTEKLFF.

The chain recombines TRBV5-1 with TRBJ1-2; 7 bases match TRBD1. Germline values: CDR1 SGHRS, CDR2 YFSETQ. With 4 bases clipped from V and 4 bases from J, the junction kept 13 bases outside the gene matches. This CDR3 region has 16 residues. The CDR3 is CASSDVGFGQAYGYTF. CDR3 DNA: TGCGCCAGCAGCGATGTGGGGTTTGGACAGGCCTATGGCTACACCTTC.

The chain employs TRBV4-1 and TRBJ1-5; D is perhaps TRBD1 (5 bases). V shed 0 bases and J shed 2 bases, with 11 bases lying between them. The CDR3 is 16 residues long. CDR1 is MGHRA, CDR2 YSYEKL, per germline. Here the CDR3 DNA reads TGCGCCAGCAGCCAAGATGGGGGGATTGGCAATCAGCCCCAGCATTTT. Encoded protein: CASSQDGGIGNQPQHF.

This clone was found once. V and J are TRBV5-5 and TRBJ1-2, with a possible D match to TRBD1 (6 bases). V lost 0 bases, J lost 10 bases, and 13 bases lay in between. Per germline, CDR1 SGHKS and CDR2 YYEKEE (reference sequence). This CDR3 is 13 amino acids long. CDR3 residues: CASSLEQGRVYTF. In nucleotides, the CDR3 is TGTGCCAGCAGCTTGGAACAGGGCCGTGTCTACACCTTC.